This T cell receptor beta chain was recovered during a study of blood T cell repertoires in COVID-19. On the study more broadly: T cells, B-cell-depleted T cells, or PBMCs supplied cDNA or gDNA.

The protocol was immunoSEQ multiplex PCR, while the TCRdb copy is restricted to in-frame clones and leaves out a portion. The sample has 160,000 or so clones, just under 80% seen once. With 0 bases clipped from V and 8 bases from J, the junction kept 8 bases outside the gene matches. The CDR3 runs to 16 residues. Germline V CDR1 and CDR2: SGDLS, YYNGEE. The sequenced material came from peripheral blood. The chain recombines TRBV9 with TRBJ1-4; 9 nucleotides align to TRBD1. This clonotype was sampled from a woman of 80 years or more with acute or convalescent COVID-19. CDR3 nucleotides: TGTGCCAGCAGCGTAGCCCCGACAGGGGGAGGGGAAAAACTGTTTTTT. It codes for CASSVAPTGGGEKLFF.